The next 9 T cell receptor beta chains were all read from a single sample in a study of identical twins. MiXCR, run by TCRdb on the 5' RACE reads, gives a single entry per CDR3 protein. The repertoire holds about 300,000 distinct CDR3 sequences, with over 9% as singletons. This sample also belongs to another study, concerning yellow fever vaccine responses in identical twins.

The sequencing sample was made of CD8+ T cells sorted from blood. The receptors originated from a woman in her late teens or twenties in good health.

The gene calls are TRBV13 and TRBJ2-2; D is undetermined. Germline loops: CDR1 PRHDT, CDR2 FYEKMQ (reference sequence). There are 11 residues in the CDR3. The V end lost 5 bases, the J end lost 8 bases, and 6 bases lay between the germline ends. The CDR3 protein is CASSSLGELFF. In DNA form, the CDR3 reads TGTGCCAGCAGCAGCCTTGGGGAGCTGTTTTTT.

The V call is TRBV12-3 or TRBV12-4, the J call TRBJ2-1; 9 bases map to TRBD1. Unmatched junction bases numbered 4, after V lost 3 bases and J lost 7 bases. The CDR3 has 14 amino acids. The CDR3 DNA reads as TGTGCCAGCAGTTTCGGACAGGGGTTGAATGAGCAGTTCTTC. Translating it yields CASSFGQGLNEQFF.

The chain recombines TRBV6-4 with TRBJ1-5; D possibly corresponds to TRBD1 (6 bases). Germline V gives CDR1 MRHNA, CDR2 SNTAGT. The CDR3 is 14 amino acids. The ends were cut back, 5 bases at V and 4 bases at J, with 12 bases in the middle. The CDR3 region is CASSPQGCNQPQHF. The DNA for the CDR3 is TGTGCCAGCAGTCCTCAGGGGTGTAATCAGCCCCAGCATTTT.

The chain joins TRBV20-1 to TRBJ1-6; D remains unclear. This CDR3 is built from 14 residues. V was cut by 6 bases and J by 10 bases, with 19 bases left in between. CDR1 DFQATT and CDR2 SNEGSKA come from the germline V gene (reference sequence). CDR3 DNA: TGCAGTGCGCTGAAGGGAGCAGGATTATCACCCCTCCACTTT. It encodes CSALKGAGLSPLHF.

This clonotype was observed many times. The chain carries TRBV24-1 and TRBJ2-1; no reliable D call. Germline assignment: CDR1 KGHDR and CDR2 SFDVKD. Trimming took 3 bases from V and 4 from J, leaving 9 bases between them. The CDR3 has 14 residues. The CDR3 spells CATSDLNGYNEQFF. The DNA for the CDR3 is TGTGCCACCAGTGATCTTAATGGATACAATGAGCAGTTCTTC.

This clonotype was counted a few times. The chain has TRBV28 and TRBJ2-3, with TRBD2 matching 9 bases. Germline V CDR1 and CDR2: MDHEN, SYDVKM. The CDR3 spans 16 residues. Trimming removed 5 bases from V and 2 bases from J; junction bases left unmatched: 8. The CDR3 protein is CASSGETSGPTDTQYF. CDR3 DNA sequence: TGTGCCAGCAGTGGGGAAACTAGCGGGCCCACAGATACGCAGTATTTT.

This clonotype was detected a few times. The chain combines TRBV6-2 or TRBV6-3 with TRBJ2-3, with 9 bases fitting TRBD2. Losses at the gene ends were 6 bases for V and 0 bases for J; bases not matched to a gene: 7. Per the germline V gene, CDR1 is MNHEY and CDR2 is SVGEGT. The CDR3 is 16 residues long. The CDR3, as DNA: TGTGCCAGCAGAGTAGGACTAGCGACTAGCACAGATACGCAGTATTTT. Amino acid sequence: CASRVGLATSTDTQYF.

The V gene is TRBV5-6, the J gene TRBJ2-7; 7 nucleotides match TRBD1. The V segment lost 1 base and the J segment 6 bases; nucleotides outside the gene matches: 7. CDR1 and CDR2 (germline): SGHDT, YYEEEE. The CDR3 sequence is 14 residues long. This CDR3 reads CASSLTGDRGEQYV. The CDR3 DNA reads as TGTGCCAGCAGCTTGACAGGGGATCGAGGCGAGCAGTACGTC.

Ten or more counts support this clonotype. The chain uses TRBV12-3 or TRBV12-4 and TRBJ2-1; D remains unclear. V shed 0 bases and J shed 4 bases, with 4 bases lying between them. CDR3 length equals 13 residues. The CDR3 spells CASSLAPYNEQFF. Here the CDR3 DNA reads TGTGCCAGCAGTTTAGCTCCGTACAATGAGCAGTTCTTC.